This TCR beta chain was retrieved from a study of read filtering for tumor transcriptome and immune sequencing. Across the study: Among patients, some 17 were male and around 14 female, aged about 40 to 90 (mean about 69). DNase treatment preceded whole-transcriptome library preparation. Study-level points and caveats: In IR-seq, single-read clonotypes were about 80% of clonotypes but around 3.2% of reads. Compared with RNA-seq, IR-seq gave much higher clonotype depth and reliability.

From around 440 ng of RNA, a library with molecular barcoded alpha/delta and beta/gamma adaptors was made. TCRdb reprocessed the reads with MiXCR, giving one entry per CDR3 protein. The sample lists about 38,000 distinct CDR3 sequences, about 13% occurring once. This clonotype showed up many times. Its antigen is unknown. Between the trimmed V and J ends, which lost 6 bases and 0 bases, there was a span of 12 bases. There are 15 residues in the CDR3. CDR1 is KGHSH and CDR2 is LQKENI in the germline V gene. The V and J genes are TRBV18 and TRBJ1-5, with D maybe TRBD1 (5 bases). The source is a donor at least 40 years old with multiple myeloma. Material for sequencing was a population of CD138-negative cells sorted from bone marrow. The CDR3 loop is CASSLQGYSNQPQHF. The CDR3 nucleotides read TGTGCCAGCTCTCTCCAGGGATATAGCAATCAGCCCCAGCATTTT.